The rows below give T cell receptor beta chains drawn from one sample of a study of blood T cell repertoires in COVID-19. Generated by immunoSEQ multiplex PCR, the TCRdb table keeps only in-frame clones and is missing some. The sample carries 80,000 to 100,000 clones, 75% to 85% recorded once. The material sequenced was peripheral blood. Receptor source: a man between 65 and 79 years old with acute or convalescent COVID-19. Each CDR3 is given with its conserved first and last residue. A D gene is named only where the DNA matches it firmly.

V gene	D gene	J gene	CDR3 protein
TRBV19	TRBD1	TRBJ2-7	CASSSLDRGNAHYYEQYF
TRBV4-1	NA	TRBJ2-5	CASSQESGETQYF
TRBV11-3	TRBD2	TRBJ2-3	CASSLGAGVGTDTQYF
TRBV3-1/TRBV3-2	TRBD2	TRBJ2-3	CASSQDGWREDRSHTQYF
TRBV12-3/TRBV12-4	NA	TRBJ2-2	CASSPYSGELFF
TRBV7-2	NA	TRBJ2-2	CASSLKDAGTGELFF
TRBV7-2	NA	TRBJ2-2	CASSLVVRANTGELFF
TRBV30	TRBD2	TRBJ2-4	CAWSIAGGAKNIQYF
TRBV29-1	TRBD1	TRBJ1-2	CSVNRGTGYTF
TRBV4-2	NA	TRBJ2-3	CASSQEGGLRGDTQYF
TRBV30	NA	TRBJ2-1	CAWSVLGSGNSYNEQFF
TRBV7-2	NA	TRBJ2-1	CASSSQAGNNEQFF
TRBV29-1	NA	TRBJ1-5	CSASDSPNQPQHF
TRBV24-1	TRBD2	TRBJ2-7	CATSDPAGGPYEQYF
TRBV15	NA	TRBJ1-5	CATSRDQGQPQHF
TRBV30	NA	TRBJ1-1	CAWSPLRWTEAFF
TRBV19	NA	TRBJ1-5	CASSIRQESNQPQHF
TRBV5-1	TRBD2	TRBJ2-3	CASSLAMTSGSADTQYF
TRBV28	NA	TRBJ1-2	CASSRNHPDSNYGYTF
TRBV15	NA	TRBJ1-1	CATSRDQGGDTEAFF
TRBV7-6	TRBD1	TRBJ2-2	CASSLGTGITGELFF
TRBV28	TRBD1	TRBJ1-4	CASSDPGTALNEKLFF
TRBV14	TRBD2	TRBJ2-7	CASRTQFGGDEYF
TRBV7-9	TRBD1	TRBJ2-7	CASSSRTGGHEQYF
TRBV5-4	NA	TRBJ2-1	CASSSLLDSYNEQFF
TRBV28	NA	TRBJ1-5	CASSLYQGGQPQHF
TRBV18	NA	TRBJ2-5	CASSKGLTEETQYF
TRBV7-2	NA	TRBJ2-3	CASSFRRGWDTQYF
TRBV6-5	TRBD1	TRBJ2-7	CASSYGQGLSYEQYF
TRBV19	TRBD1	TRBJ1-3	CASSLTGASGNTIYF